The 32 T cell receptor beta chains below all came from one sample that was sequenced in a study of CD8 T cells in ankylosing spondylitis. Findings and caveats of the study: A TCR beta motif of fewer than ten highly homologous variants seemed to mark ankylosing spondylitis blood.

Their antigens are not known. In TCRdb, the 5' RACE reads were re-called with MiXCR into one record per CDR3 protein. The sample holds some 840,000 distinct CDR3 sequences; 10% to 15% are singletons and the top ten take 0.51%. The sequenced sample was blood, either unsorted or a sorted T cell fraction (not recorded which). Receptor source: a male donor with ankylosing spondylitis.

This clonotype has more than one count but fewer than ten. The rearrangement uses TRBV7-2 and TRBJ2-3, with D possibly TRBD2 on 5 matching bases. The CDR3 is 16 amino acids. Per the germline V gene, CDR1 is SGHTA and CDR2 is FQGNSA. Trimming took 5 bases from V and 6 from J, leaving 21 bases between them. For the CDR3, the DNA is TGTGCCAGCAGCCCCCGGGGAGAGTTAGGGTGGGATACGCAGTATTTT. Protein product: CASSPRGELGWDTQYF.

The chain combines TRBV7-9 with TRBJ1-4; D is unresolved. Trimming shortened V by 5 bases and J by 0 bases, and 10 bases separated the two germline ends. Germline CDR1 is SEHNR and CDR2 is FQNEAQ (reference sequence). The CDR3 has 15 residues. In DNA, the CDR3 is TGTGCCAGCAGCCGGGGTATTCCAACTAATGAAAAACTGTTTTTT. It is translated as CASSRGIPTNEKLFF.

The table lists this clonotype with many counts. V is TRBV6-2 or TRBV6-3 and J is TRBJ1-1, with D unresolved. The germline CDR1 and CDR2 sequences are MNHEY and SVGEGT. V was pared by 2 bases and J by 1 base, with 8 bases between. CDR3 size: 14 residues. The DNA of the CDR3 is TGTGCCAGCAGTTACGGTACGGGGAACACTGAAGCTTTCTTT. This encodes CASSYGTGNTEAFF.

The chain employs TRBV20-1 and TRBJ1-5; D is unclear. Trimming stripped 4 bases from V and 2 bases from J, with 9 bases between. The germline CDR1 and CDR2 sequences are DFQATT and SNEGSKA (reference sequence). This CDR3 has 13 amino acids. CDR3 sequence: CSAIRIGNQPQHF. As DNA, the CDR3 is TGCAGTGCTATCCGGATCGGCAATCAGCCCCAGCATTTT.

This clonotype was recorded only once. Since no conserved phenylalanine or tryptophan closes the CDR3, a read error is the likely cause. V and J are TRBV6-1 and TRBJ2-5; 7 bases line up with TRBD1. V shed 6 bases, J shed 1 base, and the junction held 5 bases outside the gene matches. CDR3 length: 14 residues. The germline V gene has CDR1 MNHNS and CDR2 SASEGT. CDR3 sequence reads: CASSVRQGQETQYI. Here the CDR3 DNA reads TGTGCCAGCAGCGTAAGACAGGGCCAAGAGACCCAGTACATC.

This CDR3 is CASSYRQPNSPLHF. CDR3 bases: TGTGCCAGCAGTTACCGACAGCCTAATTCACCCCTCCACTTT. The chain is built from TRBV6-5 and TRBJ1-6; possible D gene TRBD1, 5 bases. Germline CDR1 reads MNHEY; CDR2 reads SVGAGI. CDR3 size: 14 residues. Trimming took off 2 bases at V and 6 bases at J, with 8 bases between the two ends.

Only a few counts were recorded for this clonotype. The rearrangement uses TRBV20-1 and TRBJ2-5; D unclear. CDR1 is DFQATT and CDR2 is SNEGSKA in the germline V gene (reference sequence). The CDR3 is 13 residues long. V was trimmed by 3 bases and J by 0 bases, leaving 8 bases between them. The DNA for the CDR3 is TGCAGTGCTAGCCCGGCTTACCAAGAGACCCAGTACTTC. Encoded protein: CSASPAYQETQYF.

This clonotype was seen only a few times. The chain recombines TRBV2 with TRBJ1-1; D possibly corresponds to TRBD1 (6 bases). This CDR3 region has 13 residues. With 7 bases removed from V and 0 bases from J, the gap between germline ends came to 9 bases. The germline gives CDR1 SNHLY, CDR2 FYNNEI. The CDR3 loop is CASKGGMNTEAFF. The CDR3 DNA follows: TGTGCCAGCAAGGGGGGAATGAACACTGAAGCTTTCTTT.

Ten or more counts support this clonotype. The rearrangement links TRBV6-2 or TRBV6-3 to TRBJ1-2; 9 nucleotides align to TRBD1. The CDR3 spans 13 residues. Germline CDR1 MNHEY, CDR2 SVGEGT. Unmatched junction bases numbered 8, after V lost 7 bases and J lost 8 bases. The CDR3 bases are TGTGCCAGCAAACGGACAGGGGATCGAGGCTACACCTTC. This sequence encodes CASKRTGDRGYTF.

V gene TRBV7-2 combines with J gene TRBJ2-7, with D possibly TRBD2 on 5 matching bases. Germline CDR1 SGHTA, CDR2 FQGNSA. This CDR3 is 16 amino acids long. Trimming stripped 8 bases from V and 4 bases from J, with 24 bases between. The CDR3 DNA reads TGTGCCAGCGGCCCTTTCGGGGTGGAATTAAGTTACGAGCAGTACTTC. This gives the protein CASGPFGVELSYEQYF.

This clonotype was seen many times. V gene TRBV29-1 combines with J gene TRBJ2-2; TRBD1 matches at 8 bases. Germline CDR1 SQVTM, CDR2 ANQGSEA. CDR3 size: 15 residues. Losses at the gene ends were 1 base for V and 3 bases for J; bases not matched to a gene: 4. CDR3 in amino acids: CSVEGQGTHTGELFF. CDR3 nucleotides: TGCAGCGTTGAAGGACAGGGGACTCACACCGGGGAGCTGTTTTTT.

This clonotype was picked up many times. This rearrangement joins TRBV7-2 to TRBJ1-5; a possible D gene is TRBD1 (5 bases). V lost 0 bases and J 8 bases, leaving 11 bases between the germline ends. Germline V gene lookup returns CDR1 SGHTA and CDR2 FQGNSA. This CDR3 has 14 residues. CDR3 amino acids: CASSLAQGTEPQHF. The CDR3 nucleotides read TGTGCCAGCAGCTTAGCACAAGGGACCGAGCCCCAGCATTTT.

This chain joins TRBV7-2 and TRBJ2-2; the D gene is possibly TRBD2 (5 bases). CDR3 length equals 16 residues. Trimming removed 5 bases at V and 5 bases at J, with 18 bases between. Germline V gives CDR1 SGHTA, CDR2 FQGNSA. DNA of the CDR3: TGTGCCAGCAGCCCATCTTCGGGGTGGAGAACCGGGGAGCTGTTTTTT. Translation: CASSPSSGWRTGELFF. Filled out from reference TRBV7-2 and TRBJ2-2, the complete variable domain reads GAGVSQSPSNKVTEKGKDVELRCDPISGHTALYWYRQSLGQGLEFLIYFQGNSAPDKSGLPSDRFSAERTGGSVSTLTIQRTQQEDSAVYLCASSPSSGWRTGELFFGEGSRLTVL.

This clonotype was found many times. The DNA for the CDR3 is TGCAGCGCTCGGGACGGAGCCAAAAACATTCAGTACTTC. This translates into CSARDGAKNIQYF. The chain carries TRBV29-1 and TRBJ2-4; D is perhaps TRBD1 or TRBD2 (5 bases each). The CDR3 covers 13 residues. The V gene lost 7 bases and the J gene lost 0 bases, with 10 bases spanning the gap. Germline-derived CDR1 and CDR2 are SQVTM and ANQGSEA.

This clonotype has a count of ten or more. V usage is TRBV29-1 and J usage is TRBJ2-5, with D perhaps matching TRBD2 (5 bases). Germline V lookup: CDR1 SQVTM, CDR2 ANQGSEA. The CDR3 spans 13 residues. V was cut by 7 bases and J by 1 base, with 13 bases left in between. The CDR3 loop is CSAAEGRQETQYF. CDR3 bases: TGCAGCGCCGCCGAGGGCCGCCAAGAGACCCAGTACTTC.

In its sample, this clonotype was seen a few times. The chain has TRBV29-1 and TRBJ2-7; D remains ambiguous. Germline V gene sequence: CDR1 SQVTM, CDR2 ANQGSEA. CDR3 length: 14 amino acids. Between the trimmed V and J ends, which lost 4 bases and 2 bases, there was a span of 15 bases. The CDR3 reads CSVVRQTRTYEQYF. The CDR3 nucleotides are TGCAGCGTTGTTAGGCAGACCAGGACCTACGAGCAGTACTTC.

DNA for the CDR3: TGTGCCAGCAGTTCACGGGACCCTTATGGCTACACCTTC. This gives the protein CASSSRDPYGYTF. The chain links TRBV7-2 to TRBJ1-2; the D gene is possibly TRBD1 (5 bases). The CDR3 is 13 residues long. V lost 6 bases, J lost 5 bases, and 13 bases lay in between. Germline V CDR1 and CDR2: SGHTA, FQGNSA.

The chain combines TRBV20-1 with TRBJ1-5; the match to TRBD1 covers 7 bases. The length of the CDR3 is 16 residues. The junction had 10 bases not matched to a gene; V was cut back by 2 bases and J by 3 bases. CDR1 and CDR2 from the germline V gene are DFQATT and SNEGSKA (reference sequence). Written as DNA, the CDR3 is TGCAGTGCTAGAAGACCCGGGACAGCAGACAATCAGCCCCAGCATTTT. It specifies CSARRPGTADNQPQHF.

This clonotype was seen only a few times. The chain joins TRBV6-5 to TRBJ1-5; unclear D gene. This CDR3 is built from 13 residues. CDR1 MNHEY and CDR2 SVGAGI come from the germline V gene. Trimming took 2 bases from V and 3 from J, leaving 5 bases between them. The CDR3 sequence: CASSYANNQPQHF. Written as DNA, the CDR3 is TGTGCCAGCAGTTACGCCAACAATCAGCCCCAGCATTTT.

The V gene is TRBV3-1, the J gene TRBJ2-5; D might be TRBD1 or TRBD2, each matching 5 bases. Germline CDR1 LGHDT, CDR2 YNNKEL (reference sequence). V lost 4 bases and J 1 base, leaving 16 bases between the germline ends. The CDR3 length is 16 residues. The CDR3 DNA sequence: TGTGCCAGCAGCCCGGGGCAGACGGGGATCCAAGAGACCCAGTACTTC. Translated, it gives CASSPGQTGIQETQYF.

The chain uses TRBV4-2 and TRBJ1-1; no firm D call. Germline V gives CDR1 LGHNA, CDR2 YNFKEQ. V lost 0 bases and J lost 1, with 9 bases in between. CDR3 size: 15 residues. The CDR3 coding sequence is TGTGCCAGCAGCCAAGACCTCCTGAGGAACACTGAAGCTTTCTTT. Protein: CASSQDLLRNTEAFF.

The sample holds a few counts of this clonotype. The chain joins TRBV28 to TRBJ1-5, with D perhaps TRBD1 (5 bases). Trimming took off 6 bases at V and 6 bases at J, with 15 bases between the two ends. The V gene's germline CDR1 is MDHEN and CDR2 SYDVKM. This CDR3 has 14 amino acids. The CDR3 region has the DNA TGTGCCAGCAGAGGAGGGGCTTGGGCTCAGCCCCAGCATTTT. This codes for CASRGGAWAQPQHF. Using reference TRBV28 and TRBJ1-5 for the parts outside the CDR3, the full variable domain is DVKVTQSSRYLVKRTGEKVFLECVQDMDHENMFWYRQDPGLGLRLIYFSYDVKMKEKGDIPEGYSVSREKKERFSLILESASTNQTSMYLCASRGGAWAQPQHFGDGTRLSIL.

In this sample, this clonotype turned up a few times. The chain combines TRBV5-1 with TRBJ2-1, with D possibly TRBD1 on 5 matching bases. The CDR3 is 15 amino acids. The germline V and J ends were trimmed by 2 bases and 5 bases, with 14 bases remaining between them. Germline V gene data show CDR1 as SGHRS and CDR2 as YFSETQ. CDR3 nucleotide sequence: TGCGCCAGCAGCTTAGGACAATTCGCGAACAATGAGCAGTTCTTC. It encodes CASSLGQFANNEQFF.

This clonotype came up a few times. The CDR3 protein is CASTHGTGVLYEQYF. The CDR3 nucleotides are TGTGCCAGCACGCACGGGACAGGGGTTCTTTACGAGCAGTACTTC. The chain links TRBV12-3 or TRBV12-4 to TRBJ2-7, with 10 nucleotides matching TRBD1. The CDR3 loop spans 15 amino acids. The ends lost 7 bases at V and 4 bases at J; junction bases unmatched: 10.

This clonotype showed up many times. The chain employs TRBV5-1 and TRBJ1-2; D possibly corresponds to TRBD1 (5 bases). The CDR3 spans 13 residues. V lost 5 bases to trimming and J lost 2 bases, with 10 bases between them. Germline lookup yields CDR1 SGHRS and CDR2 YFSETQ. This chain's CDR3 is CASRGQENYGYTF. CDR3 bases: TGCGCCAGCAGGGGGCAGGAAAACTATGGCTACACCTTC.

This clonotype was found a few times. The chain combines TRBV5-1 with TRBJ1-5; 8 bases align to TRBD1. V shed 0 bases and J 5 bases; nucleotides not matched to a gene: 4. This CDR3 has 15 residues. The germline gives CDR1 SGHRS, CDR2 YFSETQ. CDR3 in amino acids: CASSLGQGFDQPQHF. The CDR3 DNA reads as TGCGCCAGCAGCTTGGGACAGGGGTTCGATCAGCCCCAGCATTTT.

This clonotype was seen just once. The chain carries TRBV4-3 and TRBJ1-2; D call uncertain. CDR1 is LGHNA, CDR2 YSLEER, per germline. The V end was cut by 0 bases, the J end by 3 bases, with 14 bases between. CDR3 length: 16 amino acids. The CDR3 nucleotides read TGCGCCAGCAGCCAAGATCACAGCCGTCGGGACTATGGCTACACCTTC. This translates into CASSQDHSRRDYGYTF.

This clonotype was seen a few times. The chain carries TRBV18 and TRBJ1-1; D possibly corresponds to TRBD1 (5 bases). The CDR3 runs 16 residues. Germline V lookup: CDR1 KGHSH, CDR2 LQKENI. V lost 3 bases, J lost 1 base, and 15 bases lay in between. In DNA form, the CDR3 reads TGTGCCAGCTCACCTACGGGACTGACCCAGAACACTGAAGCTTTCTTT. Its protein is CASSPTGLTQNTEAFF.

The chain carries TRBV11-2 and TRBJ2-4, with TRBD2 identical over 8 bases. The CDR3 is made up of 17 amino acids. Trimming took 1 base from V and 1 from J; bases not matched to a gene: 6. Germline CDR1 SGHAT, CDR2 FQNNGV. CDR3 amino acids: CASSLVRREGAKNIQYF. Written as DNA, the CDR3 is TGTGCCAGCAGCTTAGTTCGCCGGGAGGGTGCCAAAAACATTCAGTACTTC.

This clonotype has more than one count but fewer than ten. This CDR3 is CATSDGGLAEGDTQYF. The CDR3 nucleotides are TGTGCCACCAGTGATGGCGGACTAGCGGAGGGAGATACGCAGTATTTT. This chain links TRBV24-1 with TRBJ2-3; the match to TRBD2 covers 10 bases. There are 16 residues in the CDR3. V shed 3 bases and J 5 bases; nucleotides not matched to a gene: 7. Germline CDR1 KGHDR, CDR2 SFDVKD.

At least ten counts were recorded for this clonotype. This sequence joins TRBV29-1 and TRBJ1-2; tentative D call: TRBD1 (6 bases). CDR1 and CDR2 (germline): SQVTM, ANQGSEA. With 6 bases removed from V and 8 bases from J, the gap between germline ends came to 13 bases. CDR3 length: 11 amino acids. CDR3 sequence reads: CSVEGQGGYTF. CDR3 bases: TGCAGCGTCGAGGGCCAGGGGGGCTACACCTTC.

This clonotype was seen more than once but under ten times. CDR3 region: CASSTQGAADTQYF. CDR3 in DNA: TGTGCCAGCAGCACACAGGGAGCCGCAGATACGCAGTATTTT. The V and J genes are TRBV11-2 and TRBJ2-3; weak D call: TRBD1 (6 bases). The CDR3 totals 14 residues. CDR1 and CDR2 (germline): SGHAT, FQNNGV. Trimming took 5 bases from V and 4 from J, leaving 13 bases between them. Drawing the rest from reference TRBV11-2 and TRBJ2-3, the complete variable domain is EAGVAQSPRYKIIEKRQSVAFWCNPISGHATLYWYQQILGQGPKLLIQFQNNGVVDDSQLPKDRFSAERLKGVDSTLKIQPAKLEDSAVYLCASSTQGAADTQYFGPGTRLTVL.